The clone carrying this TCR beta chain has only one observation. The antigen remains unidentified. PCR or immunohistochemistry showed mismatch repair deficiency in every enrolled patient. The TCR-sequenced patients were a few responders to pembrolizumab. These data are taken from a study of PD-1 blockade in mismatch repair-deficient tumors. Across the whole study: All were previously treated, progressing patients with over 9 mismatch repair-deficient cancer types.

Findings and limits, study-wide: Rapid post-treatment expansion, then contraction, generally preceding radiologic response, marked tumor-resident clones.

Only in-frame clones appear in the TCRdb table, and some are missing; sequencing was by immunoSEQ multiplex PCR. The sample records 75,000 to 85,000 clones, roughly 80% being singletons. Looked up from germline, CDR1 is LNHDA and CDR2 is SQIVND (reference sequence). The CDR3 is 15 amino acids. V shed 7 bases and J shed 0 bases, with 13 bases lying between them. The clonotype was recovered from an adult with mismatch repair-deficient cancer. The rearrangement links TRBV19 to TRBJ1-3; D is possibly TRBD1 (6 bases). The sample consisted of peripheral blood, taken 12 weeks after starting pembrolizumab. The CDR3 coding sequence is TGTGCCAGTATACGACAGGATTTCTCTGGAAACACCATATATTTT. This sequence encodes CASIRQDFSGNTIYF. Supplemented by reference TRBV19 and TRBJ1-3, the full variable domain reads DGGITQSPKYLFRKEGQNVTLSCEQNLNHDAMYWYRQDPGQGLRLIYYSQIVNDFQKGDIAEGYSVSREKKESFPLTVTSAQKNPTAFYLCASIRQDFSGNTIYFGEGSWLTVV.